The 27 T cell receptor beta chains below come from one sample, sequenced in a study of tumor-infiltrating lymphocytes in localized non-small cell lung cancer. TCRdb keeps only in-frame clones here, not all; method: immunoSEQ multiplex PCR. Among 13,000 to 15,000 clones, approximately 73% were seen once, and the ten largest hold over 8%. What was sequenced was uninvolved lung tissue not adjacent to the tumor. All receptors derive from a human donor with non-small cell lung cancer.

The chain has TRBV9 and TRBJ2-3; TRBD1 agrees at 8 bases. CDR3 length equals 15 residues. V gave up 3 bases and J gave up 2 bases; unmatched junction bases: 5. Germline assignment: CDR1 SGDLS and CDR2 YYNGEE. The CDR3 coding sequence is TGTGCCAGCAGCGGATCAGGGGGCCCCACAGATACGCAGTATTTT. This codes for CASSGSGGPTDTQYF.

This clone was seen only a few times. The chain joins TRBV27 to TRBJ2-1; 7 bases fit TRBD2. The CDR3 sequence is 14 residues long. Losses at the gene ends were 5 bases for V and 3 bases for J; bases not matched to a gene: 4. From germline, CDR1 is MNHEY and CDR2 SMNVEV (reference sequence). CDR3 amino acids: CASSPSGVYNEQFF. CDR3 nucleotides: TGTGCCAGCAGTCCCAGCGGGGTCTACAATGAGCAGTTCTTC.

This clone was observed a few times. The genes are TRBV2 and TRBJ1-2; 7 bases map to TRBD1. The CDR3 contains 13 residues. V lost 6 bases to trimming and J lost 4 bases; unmatched junction nucleotides: 5. In germline, CDR1 is SNHLY, CDR2 FYNNEI. For the CDR3, the DNA is TGTGCCAGCAGCGATGGACAGGTCTATGGCTACACCTTC. This codes for CASSDGQVYGYTF.

The genes are TRBV5-6 and TRBJ2-7, with a weak D call TRBD1 (6 bases). The V gene's germline CDR1 is SGHDT and CDR2 YYEEEE. The CDR3 consists of 13 residues. Deletions cut 4 bases from V and 3 bases from J, with 11 bases between. The CDR3 coding sequence is TGTGCCAGCAGCGTGGGGACAATCTACGAGCAGTACTTC. This translates into CASSVGTIYEQYF.

In DNA, the CDR3 is TGTGCCAGCAGGTCCGGGACAGGGAGGGGTGAAGCTTTCTTT. Residues: CASRSGTGRGEAFF. V gene TRBV7-9 combines with J gene TRBJ1-1, with 9 bases identical to TRBD1. Germline assignment: CDR1 SEHNR and CDR2 FQNEAQ (reference sequence). This CDR3 is 14 amino acids long. Trimming at V came to 6 bases and at J to 7 bases, leaving 9 bases not matched to a gene.

This chain links TRBV5-6 with TRBJ1-1; the D gene is possibly TRBD1 (6 bases). The CDR3 spans 14 residues. The germline V gene encodes CDR1 SGHDT and CDR2 YYEEEE. Trimming shortened V by 6 bases and J by 4 bases, and 16 bases separated the two germline ends. Here the CDR3 reads CASNTGFRSTEAFF. CDR3 nucleotide sequence: TGTGCCAGCAACACAGGGTTCCGATCCACTGAAGCTTTCTTT.

The CDR3 loop is CASSQVGDSGGELFF. The CDR3 nucleotides are TGTGCCAGCAGCCAAGTCGGAGACTCCGGAGGGGAGCTGTTTTTT. The chain links TRBV4-2 to TRBJ2-2; no clear D gene. Trimming shortened V by 1 base and J by 8 bases, and 14 bases separated the two germline ends. Germline V gives CDR1 LGHNA, CDR2 YNFKEQ. The CDR3 has 15 residues.

DNA of the CDR3: TGTGCCAGCAGTAACAATAGGGGCCGGGAGACCCAGTACTTC. Translating it yields CASSNNRGRETQYF. This chain uses TRBV7-6 with TRBJ2-5, with D possibly TRBD1 on 5 matching bases. The CDR3 has 14 amino acids. V dropped 6 bases and J dropped 5 bases, with 16 bases sitting between them. Germline V gives CDR1 SGHVS, CDR2 FNYEAQ. Full variable domain (missing parts from reference TRBV7-6 and TRBJ2-5): GAGVSQSPRYKVTKRGQDVALRCDPISGHVSLYWYRQALGQGPEFLTYFNYEAQQDKSGLPNDRFSAERPEGSISTLTIQRTEQRDSAMYRCASSNNRGRETQYFGPGTRLLVL.

A single count supports this clone. The chain uses TRBV9 and TRBJ2-1; possible D gene TRBD1, 5 bases. Trimming took off 3 bases at V and 6 bases at J, with 19 bases between the two ends. Germline CDR1 and CDR2: SGDLS and YYNGEE. The CDR3 covers 16 residues. This CDR3 reads CASSGLTGPTANEQFF. The DNA of the CDR3 is TGTGCCAGCAGCGGATTAACAGGACCCACGGCCAATGAGCAGTTCTTC.

This clone is medium-sized by share. The chain has TRBV5-1 and TRBJ2-1, with 9 bases matching TRBD1. V trimming: 5 bases; J trimming: 7 bases; junction bases outside the gene matches: 4. The germline CDR1 and CDR2 sequences are SGHRS and YFSETQ. The CDR3 spans 13 residues. The CDR3: CASRFGQGNEQFF. For the CDR3, the DNA is TGCGCCAGCAGATTCGGACAGGGGAATGAGCAGTTCTTC.

The chain carries TRBV18 and TRBJ2-7, with D uncertain. Per the germline V gene, CDR1 is KGHSH and CDR2 is LQKENI. The length of the CDR3 is 14 residues. The V end was cut by 2 bases, the J end by 1 base, with 9 bases between. This CDR3 reads CASSPLAGSYEQYV. The DNA for the CDR3 is TGTGCCAGCTCACCATTAGCCGGTTCCTACGAGCAGTACGTC.

The rearrangement links TRBV28 to TRBJ1-3, with 7 bases fitting TRBD1. Unmatched junction bases numbered 9, after V lost 6 bases and J lost 4 bases. This CDR3 spans 15 amino acids. The germline V gene has CDR1 MDHEN and CDR2 SYDVKM. The CDR3 nucleotides read TGTGCCAGCAGAGAATACAGGGGAGGAGGAAACACCATATATTTT. Protein sequence: CASREYRGGGNTIYF.

V usage is TRBV28 and J usage is TRBJ2-5; TRBD1 aligns across 8 bases. The germline V gene encodes CDR1 MDHEN and CDR2 SYDVKM. The length of the CDR3 is 16 residues. The J segment lost 7 bases and the V segment lost 3 bases, leaving 13 bases of the junction unmatched. The CDR3 spells CASSFFGRGPMGTQYF. The CDR3 nucleotides are TGTGCCAGCAGTTTCTTCGGCAGGGGGCCGATGGGGACCCAGTACTTC.

This chain uses TRBV6-6 with TRBJ1-5; the D is unclear. V lost 11 bases and J lost 0, with 14 bases in between. The CDR3 extends over 14 amino acids. Germline V gene data show CDR1 as MNHNY and CDR2 as SVGAGI (reference sequence). The CDR3 loop reads CASRAPNSNQPQHF. The CDR3 nucleotides are TGTGCCTCCCGGGCACCGAATAGCAATCAGCCCCAGCATTTT.

CDR3 DNA sequence: TGCGCCAGCAGCCAGAAGGCGACAGACTTCTATGGCTACACCTTC. This encodes CASSQKATDFYGYTF. The chain recombines TRBV5-1 with TRBJ1-2, with D perhaps TRBD1 (5 bases). The V gene's germline CDR1 is SGHRS and CDR2 YFSETQ. The CDR3 is 15 residues long. Trimming removed 4 bases at V and 4 bases at J, with 17 bases between.

This sequence joins TRBV21-1 and TRBJ1-1. TRBV21-1 is a known pseudogene. The CDR3 has 16 amino acids. The CDR3 loop reads CASSKVGRGLITEAFF. For the CDR3, the DNA is TGTGCCAGCAGCAAAGTCGGGAGGGGGCTAATCACTGAAGCTTTCTTT.

The chain combines TRBV9 with TRBJ1-4; D ambiguous. The length of the CDR3 is 15 residues. Germline CDR1 reads SGDLS; CDR2 reads YYNGEE. The V end lost 4 bases, the J end lost 7 bases, and 17 bases lay between the germline ends. CDR3 in DNA: TGTGCCAGCAGCCCCACACCCCTAGGACTTGAAAAACTGTTTTTT. It encodes CASSPTPLGLEKLFF.

This clone was observed once. This chain uses TRBV7-9 with TRBJ1-6, with 10 bases identical to TRBD1. Unmatched junction bases numbered 2, after V lost 3 bases and J lost 0 bases. This CDR3 spans 17 amino acids. Germline V gives CDR1 SEHNR, CDR2 FQNEAQ (reference sequence). The CDR3 nucleotides are TGTGCCAGCAGCTTGGGACAGGGGAGCTCCTATAATTCACCCCTCCACTTT. As protein: CASSLGQGSSYNSPLHF. Supplemented by reference TRBV7-9 and TRBJ1-6, the full variable domain reads DTGVSQNPRHKITKRGQNVTFRCDPISEHNRLYWYRQTLGQGPEFLTYFQNEAQLEKSRLLSDRFSAERPKGSFSTLEIQRTEQGDSAMYLCASSLGQGSSYNSPLHFGNGTRLTVT.

The chain employs TRBV28 and TRBJ2-7; a weak D match, TRBD2 (5 bases). V was cut by 4 bases and J by 3 bases, with 10 bases left in between. CDR1 is MDHEN and CDR2 is SYDVKM in the germline V gene. The CDR3 spans 13 residues. This CDR3 is CASSSSTIYEQYV. CDR3 nucleotide sequence: TGTGCCAGCAGTTCCTCGACTATCTACGAGCAGTACGTC.

This clone was picked up a small number of times. The V and J genes are TRBV27 and TRBJ1-1; D gene uncertain. This CDR3 region has 13 residues. Deletions cut 6 bases from V and 0 bases from J, with 8 bases between. Germline CDR1 MNHEY, CDR2 SMNVEV (reference sequence). The CDR3 DNA reads TGTGCCAGCAGGGTTGATCTGAACACTGAAGCTTTCTTT. Translated: CASRVDLNTEAFF.

In DNA form, the CDR3 reads TGTGCCAGCAGTTCCCGAAGGGGGAGAGGGTGGCGTAAAGCTTTCTTT. Its translation is CASSSRRGRGWRKAFF. The gene calls are TRBV28 and TRBJ1-1, with a tentative D call TRBD1 (6 bases). CDR1 and CDR2 (germline): MDHEN, SYDVKM. The ends were cut back, 4 bases at V and 9 bases at J, with 24 bases in the middle. The CDR3 is made up of 16 amino acids.

This chain links TRBV7-2 with TRBJ2-5; 7 bases are a match to TRBD1. With V trimmed by 6 bases and J by 5 bases, 9 bases remained unmatched. The CDR3 has 14 amino acids. The germline CDR1 and CDR2 sequences are SGHTA and FQGNSA. This CDR3 is CASRGGERFETQYF. The CDR3 DNA reads as TGTGCCAGCAGAGGGGGCGAAAGGTTCGAGACCCAGTACTTC.

The V gene is TRBV10-3, the J gene TRBJ1-3; no clear D gene. This CDR3 is built from 16 residues. CDR1 and CDR2 from the germline V gene are ENHRY and SYGVKD. V dropped 2 bases and J dropped 0 bases, with 11 bases sitting between them. In DNA, the CDR3 is TGTGCCATCAGTGAGAGCAGGCAGAGCTCTGGAAACACCATATATTTT. It specifies CAISESRQSSGNTIYF.

The genes are TRBV28 and TRBJ1-6; TRBD1 is a possible D gene (5 bases). CDR1 and CDR2 from the germline V gene are MDHEN and SYDVKM. The CDR3 is made up of 15 amino acids. V lost 1 base and J lost 6, with 10 bases in between. DNA of the CDR3: TGTGCCAGCAGTTTATCCTGGCAGGGTAATTCACCCCTCCACTTT. Amino acids: CASSLSWQGNSPLHF.

V usage is TRBV4-1 and J usage is TRBJ1-4, with a weak D call TRBD1 (5 bases). The CDR3 is 18 amino acids. Trimming stripped 0 bases from V and 0 bases from J, with 14 bases between. Looked up from germline, CDR1 is MGHRA and CDR2 is YSYEKL. The CDR3 DNA follows: TGCGCCAGCAGCCAAGATGCCGGGGACCGACCAACTAATGAAAAACTGTTTTTT. Translation: CASSQDAGDRPTNEKLFF.

The rearrangement links TRBV5-5 to TRBJ2-7; D is tentatively TRBD1 or TRBD2 (5 bases each). The CDR3 length is 15 residues. With 4 bases removed from V and 6 bases from J, the gap between germline ends came to 20 bases. Looked up from germline, CDR1 is SGHKS and CDR2 is YYEKEE (reference sequence). In DNA, the CDR3 is TGTGCCAGCAGCAACGGACGGAGCGGCAGGGTCGAGCAGTACTTC. Amino acids: CASSNGRSGRVEQYF.

Here the CDR3 reads CASLEEGIYGYTF. The DNA of the CDR3 is TGTGCCAGCCTCGAAGAGGGGATCTATGGCTACACCTTC. This rearrangement joins TRBV28 to TRBJ1-2, with D possibly matching TRBD1 (5 bases). CDR1 MDHEN and CDR2 SYDVKM come from the germline V gene. V lost 8 bases to trimming and J lost 4 bases, with 14 bases between them. The length of the CDR3 is 13 residues.